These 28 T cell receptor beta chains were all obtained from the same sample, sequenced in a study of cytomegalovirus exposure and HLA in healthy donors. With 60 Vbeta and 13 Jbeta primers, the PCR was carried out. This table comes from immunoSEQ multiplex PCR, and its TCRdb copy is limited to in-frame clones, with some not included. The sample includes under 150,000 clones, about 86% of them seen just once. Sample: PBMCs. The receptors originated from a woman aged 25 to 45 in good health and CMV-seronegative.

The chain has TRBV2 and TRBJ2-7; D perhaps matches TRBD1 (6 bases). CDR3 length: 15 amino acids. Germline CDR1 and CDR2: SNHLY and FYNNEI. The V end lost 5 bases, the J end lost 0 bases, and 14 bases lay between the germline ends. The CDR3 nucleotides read TGTGCCAGCAGTTTTCAGGGGCCCCTCTCCTACGAGCAGTACTTC. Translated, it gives CASSFQGPLSYEQYF.

CDR3 sequence (DNA): TGTGCCAGTTGGGGGGGCAGGGGGCATTACGAGCAGTACTTC. Translated, it gives CASWGGRGHYEQYF. This sequence joins TRBV28 and TRBJ2-7, with D perhaps matching TRBD1 (8 bases). V dropped 9 bases and J dropped 4 bases, with 19 bases sitting between them. Germline V gene lookup returns CDR1 MDHEN and CDR2 SYDVKM. The length of the CDR3 is 14 residues. Using reference TRBV28 and TRBJ2-7 for the parts outside the CDR3, the full variable domain is DVKVTQSSRYLVKRTGEKVFLECVQDMDHENMFWYRQDPGLGLRLIYFSYDVKMKEKGDIPEGYSVSREKKERFSLILESASTNQTSMYLCASWGGRGHYEQYFGPGTRLTVT.

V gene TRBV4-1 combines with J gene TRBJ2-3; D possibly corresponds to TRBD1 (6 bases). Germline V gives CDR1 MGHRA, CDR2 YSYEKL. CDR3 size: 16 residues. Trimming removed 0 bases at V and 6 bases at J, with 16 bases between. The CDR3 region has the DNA TGCGCCAGCAGCCAAGATGCAGCAGGGGTGTTTGATACGCAGTATTTT. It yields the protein CASSQDAAGVFDTQYF.

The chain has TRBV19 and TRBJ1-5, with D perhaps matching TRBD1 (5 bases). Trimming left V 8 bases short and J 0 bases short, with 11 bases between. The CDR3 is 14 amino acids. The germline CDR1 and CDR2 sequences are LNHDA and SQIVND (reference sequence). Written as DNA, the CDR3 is TGTGCCAGTGATACAGGTTATAGCAATCAGCCCCAGCATTTT. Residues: CASDTGYSNQPQHF.

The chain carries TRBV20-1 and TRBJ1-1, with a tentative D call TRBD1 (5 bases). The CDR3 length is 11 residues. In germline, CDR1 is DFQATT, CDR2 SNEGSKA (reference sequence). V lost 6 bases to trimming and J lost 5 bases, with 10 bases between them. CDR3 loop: CSARVGTEAFF. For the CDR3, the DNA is TGCAGTGCCAGGGTGGGGACTGAAGCTTTCTTT.

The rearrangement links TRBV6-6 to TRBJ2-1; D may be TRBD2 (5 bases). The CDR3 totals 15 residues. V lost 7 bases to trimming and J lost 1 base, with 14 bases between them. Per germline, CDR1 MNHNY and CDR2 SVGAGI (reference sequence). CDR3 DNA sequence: TGTGCCAGCACCCTTACGGGATCTTCCTACAATGAGCAGTTCTTC. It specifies CASTLTGSSYNEQFF.

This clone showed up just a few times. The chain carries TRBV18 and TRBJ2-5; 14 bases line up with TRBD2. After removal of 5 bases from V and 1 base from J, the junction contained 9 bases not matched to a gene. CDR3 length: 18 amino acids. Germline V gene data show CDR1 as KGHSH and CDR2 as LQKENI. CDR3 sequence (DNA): TGTGCCAGCTCATACCGGACTAGCGGGGGGCCCCCCCAAGAGACCCAGTACTTC. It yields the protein CASSYRTSGGPPQETQYF.

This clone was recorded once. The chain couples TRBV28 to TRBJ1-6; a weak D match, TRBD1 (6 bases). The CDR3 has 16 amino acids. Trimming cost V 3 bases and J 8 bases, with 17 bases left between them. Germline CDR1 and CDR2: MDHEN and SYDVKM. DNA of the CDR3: TGTGCCAGCAGTTTTTTAAGTGGCAGGGGCTATTCACCCCTCCACTTT. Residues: CASSFLSGRGYSPLHF.

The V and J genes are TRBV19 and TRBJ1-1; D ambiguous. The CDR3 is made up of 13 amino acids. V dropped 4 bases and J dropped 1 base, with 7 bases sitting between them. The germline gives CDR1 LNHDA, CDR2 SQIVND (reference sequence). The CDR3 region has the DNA TGTGCCAGTAGTACTCGGGGGAACACTGAAGCTTTCTTT. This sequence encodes CASSTRGNTEAFF.

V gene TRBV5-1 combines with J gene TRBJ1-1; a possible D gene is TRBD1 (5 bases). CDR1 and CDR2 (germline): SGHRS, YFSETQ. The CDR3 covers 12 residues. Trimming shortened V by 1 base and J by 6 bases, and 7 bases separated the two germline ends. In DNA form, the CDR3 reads TGCGCCAGCAGCTTGCAGGGCTCTGAAGCTTTCTTT. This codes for CASSLQGSEAFF.

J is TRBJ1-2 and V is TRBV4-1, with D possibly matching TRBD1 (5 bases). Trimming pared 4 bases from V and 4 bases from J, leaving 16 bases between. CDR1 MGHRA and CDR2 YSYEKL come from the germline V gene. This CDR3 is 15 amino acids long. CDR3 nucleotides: TGCGCCAGCAGCCCAACAGAAGTGGGGCTCTATGGCTACACCTTC. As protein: CASSPTEVGLYGYTF.

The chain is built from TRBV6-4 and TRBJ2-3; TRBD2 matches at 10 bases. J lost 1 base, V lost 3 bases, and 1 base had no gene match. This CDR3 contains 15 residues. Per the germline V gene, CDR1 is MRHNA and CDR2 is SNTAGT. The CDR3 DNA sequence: TGTGCCAGCAGTGAGGGGACTAGCGGCACAGATACGCAGTATTTT. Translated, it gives CASSEGTSGTDTQYF.

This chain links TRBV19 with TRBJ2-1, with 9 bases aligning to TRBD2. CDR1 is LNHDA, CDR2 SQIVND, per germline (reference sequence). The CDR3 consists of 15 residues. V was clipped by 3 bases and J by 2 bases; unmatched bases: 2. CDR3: CASSMGGRAYNEQFF. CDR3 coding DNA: TGTGCCAGTAGTATGGGCGGGAGGGCCTACAATGAGCAGTTCTTC.

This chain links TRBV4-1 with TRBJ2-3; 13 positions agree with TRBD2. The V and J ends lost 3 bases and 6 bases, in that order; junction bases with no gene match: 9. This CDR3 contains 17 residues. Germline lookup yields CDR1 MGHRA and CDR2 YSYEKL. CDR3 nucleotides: TGCGCCAGCAGCCAGGACTATTGGACTAGCGGGAGTGATACGCAGTATTTT. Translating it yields CASSQDYWTSGSDTQYF.

CDR3 protein: CASRIMGSVETQYF. The CDR3 region has the DNA TGTGCCAGCAGGATTATGGGGAGTGTGGAGACCCAGTACTTC. This chain connects TRBV27 to TRBJ2-5, with a possible D match to TRBD2 (5 bases). The CDR3 loop spans 14 amino acids. V lost 6 bases and J 5 bases, leaving 16 bases between the germline ends. Germline lookup yields CDR1 MNHEY and CDR2 SMNVEV (reference sequence).

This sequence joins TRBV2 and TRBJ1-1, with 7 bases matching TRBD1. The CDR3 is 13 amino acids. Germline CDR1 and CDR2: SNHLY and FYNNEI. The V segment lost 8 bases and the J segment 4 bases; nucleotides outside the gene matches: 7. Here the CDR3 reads CASARQGATEAFF. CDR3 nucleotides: TGTGCCAGCGCTAGACAGGGCGCCACTGAAGCTTTCTTT.

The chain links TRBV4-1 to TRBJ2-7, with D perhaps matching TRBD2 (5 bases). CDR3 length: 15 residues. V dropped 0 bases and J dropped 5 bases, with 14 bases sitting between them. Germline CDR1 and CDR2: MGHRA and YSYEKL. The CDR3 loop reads CASSQEVRVGHEQYF. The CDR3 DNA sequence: TGCGCCAGCAGCCAAGAGGTGAGGGTGGGTCACGAGCAGTACTTC.

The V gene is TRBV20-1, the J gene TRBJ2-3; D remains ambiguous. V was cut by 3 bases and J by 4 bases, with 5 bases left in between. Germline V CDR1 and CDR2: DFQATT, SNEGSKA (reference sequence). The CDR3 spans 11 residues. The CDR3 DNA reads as TGCAGTGCTAGCCCGTCAGATACGCAGTATTTT. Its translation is CSASPSDTQYF.

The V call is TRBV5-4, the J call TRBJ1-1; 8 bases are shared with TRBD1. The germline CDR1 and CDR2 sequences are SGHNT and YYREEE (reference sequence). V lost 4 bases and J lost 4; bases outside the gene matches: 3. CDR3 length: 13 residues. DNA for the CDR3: TGTGCCAGCAGCGATGACAGGGGCACTGAAGCTTTCTTT. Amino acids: CASSDDRGTEAFF.

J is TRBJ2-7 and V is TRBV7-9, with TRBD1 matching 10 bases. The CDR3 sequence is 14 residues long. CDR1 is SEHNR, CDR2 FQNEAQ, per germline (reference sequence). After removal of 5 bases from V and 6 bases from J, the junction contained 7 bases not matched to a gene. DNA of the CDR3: TGTGCCAGCAGCCGCGGGACAGGGGTGGTCGAGCAGTACTTC. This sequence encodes CASSRGTGVVEQYF.

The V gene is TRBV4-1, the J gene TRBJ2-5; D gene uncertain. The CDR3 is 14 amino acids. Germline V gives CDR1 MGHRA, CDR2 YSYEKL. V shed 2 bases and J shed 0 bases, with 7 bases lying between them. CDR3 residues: CASSQSQNQETQYF. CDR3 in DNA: TGCGCCAGCAGCCAATCTCAGAACCAAGAGACCCAGTACTTC.

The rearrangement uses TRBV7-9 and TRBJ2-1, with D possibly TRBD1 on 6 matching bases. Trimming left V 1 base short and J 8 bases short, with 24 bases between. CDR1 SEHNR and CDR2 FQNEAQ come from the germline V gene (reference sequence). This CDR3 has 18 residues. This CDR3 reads CASSLGTLKGERGDEQFF. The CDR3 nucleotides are TGTGCCAGCAGCTTAGGAACTCTTAAGGGGGAGAGAGGGGATGAGCAGTTCTTC.

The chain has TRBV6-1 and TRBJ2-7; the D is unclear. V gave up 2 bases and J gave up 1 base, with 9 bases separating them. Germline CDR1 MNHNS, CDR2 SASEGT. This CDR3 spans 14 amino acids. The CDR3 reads CASSELFQSYEQYF. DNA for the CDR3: TGTGCCAGCAGTGAACTCTTTCAGTCCTACGAGCAGTACTTC.

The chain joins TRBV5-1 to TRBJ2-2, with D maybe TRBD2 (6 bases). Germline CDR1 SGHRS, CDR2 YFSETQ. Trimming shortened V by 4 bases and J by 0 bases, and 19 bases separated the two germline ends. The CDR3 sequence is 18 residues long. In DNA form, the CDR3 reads TGCGCCAGCAGCGTACATCCCGGGACTGTTTCGAACACCGGGGAGCTGTTTTTT. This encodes CASSVHPGTVSNTGELFF.

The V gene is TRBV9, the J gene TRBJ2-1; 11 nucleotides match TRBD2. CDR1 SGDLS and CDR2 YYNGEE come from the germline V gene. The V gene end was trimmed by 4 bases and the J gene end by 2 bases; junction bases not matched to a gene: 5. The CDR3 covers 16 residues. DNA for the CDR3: TGTGCCAGCAGCCCCCGACTAGCGGGAACCTACAATGAGCAGTTCTTC. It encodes CASSPRLAGTYNEQFF.

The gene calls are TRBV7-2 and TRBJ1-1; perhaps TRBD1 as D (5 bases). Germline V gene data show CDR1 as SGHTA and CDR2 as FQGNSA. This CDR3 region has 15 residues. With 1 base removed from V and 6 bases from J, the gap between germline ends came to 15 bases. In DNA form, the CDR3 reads TGTGCCAGCAGCTTAGGGGCCAGGGTAATGGCTGAAGCTTTCTTT. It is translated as CASSLGARVMAEAFF.

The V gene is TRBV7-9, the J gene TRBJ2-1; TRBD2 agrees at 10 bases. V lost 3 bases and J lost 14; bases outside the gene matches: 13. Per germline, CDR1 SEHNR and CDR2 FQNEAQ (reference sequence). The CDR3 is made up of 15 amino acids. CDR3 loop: CASSFHSGGSSVEFF. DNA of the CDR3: TGTGCCAGCAGCTTCCATAGCGGGGGGAGTAGTGTGGAGTTCTTC.

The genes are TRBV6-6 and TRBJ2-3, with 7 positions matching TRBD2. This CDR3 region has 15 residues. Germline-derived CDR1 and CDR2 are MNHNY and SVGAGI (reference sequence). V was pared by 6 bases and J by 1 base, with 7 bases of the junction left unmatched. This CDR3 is CASSQTSLGTDTQYF. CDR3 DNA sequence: TGTGCCAGCAGCCAGACTAGCCTTGGCACAGATACGCAGTATTTT.